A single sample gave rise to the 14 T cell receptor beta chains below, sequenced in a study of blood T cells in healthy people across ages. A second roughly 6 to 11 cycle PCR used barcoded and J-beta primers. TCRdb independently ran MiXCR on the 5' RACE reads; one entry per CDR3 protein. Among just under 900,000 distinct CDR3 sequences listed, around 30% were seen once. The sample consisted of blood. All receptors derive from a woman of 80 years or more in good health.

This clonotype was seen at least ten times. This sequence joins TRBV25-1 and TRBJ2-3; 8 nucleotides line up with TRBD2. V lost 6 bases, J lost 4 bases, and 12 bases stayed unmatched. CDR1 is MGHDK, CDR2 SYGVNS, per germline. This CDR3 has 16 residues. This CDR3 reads CASSPGRGGRSDTQYF. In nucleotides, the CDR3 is TGTGCCAGCAGCCCCGGTCGGGGGGGGAGGTCAGATACGCAGTATTTT.

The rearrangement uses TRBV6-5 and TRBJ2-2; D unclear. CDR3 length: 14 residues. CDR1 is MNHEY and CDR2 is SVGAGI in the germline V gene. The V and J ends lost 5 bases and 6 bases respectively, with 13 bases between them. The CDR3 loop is CASSQVFGAGELFF. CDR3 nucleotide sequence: TGTGCCAGCAGTCAGGTTTTTGGGGCCGGGGAGCTGTTTTTT.

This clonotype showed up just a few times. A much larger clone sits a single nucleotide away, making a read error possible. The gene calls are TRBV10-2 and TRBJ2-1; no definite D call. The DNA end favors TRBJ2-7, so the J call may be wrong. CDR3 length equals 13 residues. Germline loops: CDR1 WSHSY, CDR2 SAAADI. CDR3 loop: CASSTASYNEQYF. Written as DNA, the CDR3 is TGCGCCAGTTCAACGGCCTCCTACAATGAGCAGTACTTC.

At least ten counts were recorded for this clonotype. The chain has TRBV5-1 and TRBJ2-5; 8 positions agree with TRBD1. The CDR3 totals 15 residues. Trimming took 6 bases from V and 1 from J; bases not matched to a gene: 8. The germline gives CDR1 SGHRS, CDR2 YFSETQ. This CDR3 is CASNPTGAAQETQYF. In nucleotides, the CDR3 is TGCGCCAGCAATCCGACAGGGGCGGCCCAAGAGACCCAGTACTTC. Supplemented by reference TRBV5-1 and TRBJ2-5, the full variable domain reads KAGVTQTPRYLIKTRGQQVTLSCSPISGHRSVSWYQQTPGQGLQFLFEYFSETQRNKGNFPGRFSGRQFSNSRSEMNVSTLELGDSALYLCASNPTGAAQETQYFGPGTRLLVL.

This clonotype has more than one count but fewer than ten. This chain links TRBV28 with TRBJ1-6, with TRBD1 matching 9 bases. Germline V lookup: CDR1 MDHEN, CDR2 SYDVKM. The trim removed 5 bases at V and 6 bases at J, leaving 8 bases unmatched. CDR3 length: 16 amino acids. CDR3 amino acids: CASSPIQGASNSPLHF. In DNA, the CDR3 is TGTGCCAGCAGTCCCATACAGGGGGCGAGTAATTCACCCCTCCACTTT.

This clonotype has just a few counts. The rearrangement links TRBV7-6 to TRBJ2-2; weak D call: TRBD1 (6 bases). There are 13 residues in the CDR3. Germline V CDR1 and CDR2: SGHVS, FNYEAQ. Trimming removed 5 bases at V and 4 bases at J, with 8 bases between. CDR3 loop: CASSTGSTGELFF. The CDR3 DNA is TGTGCCAGCAGCACAGGGAGCACCGGGGAGCTGTTTTTT.

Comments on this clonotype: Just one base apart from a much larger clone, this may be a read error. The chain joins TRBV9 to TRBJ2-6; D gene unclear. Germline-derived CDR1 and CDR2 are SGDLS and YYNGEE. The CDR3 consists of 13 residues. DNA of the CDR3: TGTGCCTGCAGCGTAACTGGGGCCAACGTCCTGACTTTC. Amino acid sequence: CACSVTGANVLTF.

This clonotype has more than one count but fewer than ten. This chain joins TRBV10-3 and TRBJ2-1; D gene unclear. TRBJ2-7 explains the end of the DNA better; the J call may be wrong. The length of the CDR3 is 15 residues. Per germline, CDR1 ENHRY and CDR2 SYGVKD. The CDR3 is CAIRNLFSSYNEQYF. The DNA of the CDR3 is TGTGCCATCAGAAACCTCTTTAGCTCCTACAATGAGCAGTACTTC.

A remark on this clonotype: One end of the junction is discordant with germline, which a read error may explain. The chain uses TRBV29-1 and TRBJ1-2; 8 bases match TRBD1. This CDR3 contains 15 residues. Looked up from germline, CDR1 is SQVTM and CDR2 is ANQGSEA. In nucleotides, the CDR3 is TGCGGCGTTGAAGATGCCACAGGGGGATCCTACGGCTACACCTTC. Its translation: CGVEDATGGSYGYTF.

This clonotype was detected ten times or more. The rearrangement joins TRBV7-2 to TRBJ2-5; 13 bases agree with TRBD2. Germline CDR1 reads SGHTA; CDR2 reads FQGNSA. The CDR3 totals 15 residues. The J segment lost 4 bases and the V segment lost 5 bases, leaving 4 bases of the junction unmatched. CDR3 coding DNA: TGTGCCAGCAGCCCTCGACTAGCGGGGGGAGAGACCCAGTACTTC. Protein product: CASSPRLAGGETQYF.

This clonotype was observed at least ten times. CDR3 sequence reads: CASSQGGVTEAFF. For the CDR3, the DNA is TGTGCCAGCAGCCAGGGGGGGGTCACTGAAGCTTTCTTT. This chain connects TRBV2 to TRBJ1-1; 7 positions match TRBD1. Germline CDR1 reads SNHLY; CDR2 reads FYNNEI. J gave up 4 bases and V 6 bases, and 5 bases lay outside the gene matches. The CDR3 totals 13 residues.

DNA of the CDR3: TGTGCCAGCAGCTCGAACTTAGCGGGGGGGCCTTTAGAGACCCAGTACTTC. Translation gives CASSSNLAGGPLETQYF. The chain is built from TRBV7-9 and TRBJ2-5; 11 bases agree with TRBD2. V gave up 4 bases and J gave up 4 bases; unmatched junction bases: 11. Germline V gives CDR1 SEHNR, CDR2 FQNEAQ (reference sequence). The CDR3 totals 17 residues.

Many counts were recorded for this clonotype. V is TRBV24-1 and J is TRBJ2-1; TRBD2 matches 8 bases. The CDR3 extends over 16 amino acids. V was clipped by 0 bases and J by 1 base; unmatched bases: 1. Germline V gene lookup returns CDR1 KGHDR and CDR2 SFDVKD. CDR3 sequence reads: CATSDLRGGSYNEQFF. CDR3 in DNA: TGTGCCACCAGTGATTTGCGGGGGGGTTCCTACAATGAGCAGTTCTTC.

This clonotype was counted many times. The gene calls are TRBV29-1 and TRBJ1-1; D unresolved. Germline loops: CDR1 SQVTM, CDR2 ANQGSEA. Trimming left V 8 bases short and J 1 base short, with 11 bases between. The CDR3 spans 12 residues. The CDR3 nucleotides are TGCAGCTCTCGGGTAGCGAACACTGAAGCTTTCTTT. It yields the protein CSSRVANTEAFF.